One sample yielded the 27 T cell receptor beta chains listed below, sequenced in a study of identifying expanded T cells in peripheral blood. Here immunoSEQ multiplex PCR was the method, and the copy in TCRdb shows in-frame clones only, minus some. The data show approximately 91,000 clones, with about 87% seen just once and roughly 4% held by the top ten. The sample taken for sequencing was blood. The receptors originated from a person aged 18 to 70 in good health.

This sequence joins TRBV11-2 and TRBJ1-2; TRBD1 agrees at 8 bases. This CDR3 is 13 amino acids long. With 10 bases clipped from V and 8 bases from J, the junction kept 12 bases outside the gene matches. Germline CDR1 is SGHAT and CDR2 is FQNNGV. The CDR3 is CAIRPRGQDGYTF. CDR3 nucleotides: TGTGCCATTAGGCCCAGGGGGCAGGACGGCTACACCTTC.

This clone was recorded a few times. V and J are TRBV19 and TRBJ1-2; D is uncertain. This CDR3 has 13 amino acids. V lost 7 bases and J lost 2, with 11 bases in between. CDR1 and CDR2 (germline): LNHDA, SQIVND (reference sequence). CDR3 amino acids: CASKRAGNYGYTF. CDR3 coding DNA: TGTGCCAGTAAAAGAGCGGGAAACTATGGCTACACCTTC.

J is TRBJ2-1 and V is TRBV27; 8 positions match TRBD1. CDR1 and CDR2 (germline): MNHEY, SMNVEV (reference sequence). Trimming cost V 2 bases and J 4 bases; bases outside gene matches: 4. The CDR3 has 15 residues. The CDR3: CASSLDRGPYNEQFF. The CDR3, as DNA: TGTGCCAGCAGTTTAGACAGGGGTCCGTACAATGAGCAGTTCTTC.

The chain employs TRBV9 and TRBJ1-1; D not certain. This CDR3 spans 13 amino acids. Germline values: CDR1 SGDLS, CDR2 YYNGEE. V gave up 1 base and J gave up 8 bases, with 12 bases separating them. DNA of the CDR3: TGTGCCAGCAGCGTAAGCGGGAGCGCCGAAGCTTTCTTT. Protein: CASSVSGSAEAFF.

This chain uses TRBV19 with TRBJ2-5; D may be TRBD1 (5 bases). The V end was cut by 4 bases, the J end by 5 bases, with 14 bases between. This CDR3 has 14 residues. Germline values: CDR1 LNHDA, CDR2 SQIVND (reference sequence). The CDR3 nucleotides read TGTGCCAGTAGTACCCGGACATTCTACGAGACCCAGTACTTC. As protein: CASSTRTFYETQYF.

This clone has just a few counts. The genes are TRBV6-4 and TRBJ2-1, with 10 positions matching TRBD2. This CDR3 comprises 16 residues. Germline CDR1 is MRHNA and CDR2 is SNTAGT. Trimming cost V 4 bases and J 3 bases; bases outside gene matches: 6. Here the CDR3 reads CASSVSGGVDYNEQFF. CDR3 sequence (DNA): TGTGCCAGCAGTGTAAGCGGGGGGGTAGACTACAATGAGCAGTTCTTC.

V usage is TRBV7-9 and J usage is TRBJ2-7, with D possibly matching TRBD2 (5 bases). V was pared by 2 bases and J by 2 bases, with 13 bases between. The CDR3 consists of 15 residues. The germline CDR1 and CDR2 sequences are SEHNR and FQNEAQ (reference sequence). The CDR3 DNA reads as TGTGCCAGCAGCTTAACAGCGCGGGCTCCCTACGAGCAGTACTTC. As protein: CASSLTARAPYEQYF.

The chain has TRBV6-5 and TRBJ2-3; maybe TRBD1 (5 bases). Per germline, CDR1 MNHEY and CDR2 SVGAGI. V dropped 6 bases and J dropped 8 bases, with 15 bases sitting between them. The CDR3 contains 13 residues. The CDR3 sequence is CASSTSTVSTQYF. DNA of the CDR3: TGTGCCAGCAGCACCTCGACAGTCAGTACGCAGTATTTT.

This clone appeared once. This chain uses TRBV5-1 with TRBJ2-7; the D gene is possibly TRBD2 (5 bases). From germline, CDR1 is SGHRS and CDR2 YFSETQ. Trimming cost V 4 bases and J 0 bases, with 11 bases left between them. The CDR3 is 14 amino acids. CDR3 residues: CASSVLTTSYEQYF. The CDR3 DNA is TGCGCCAGCAGCGTCCTGACTACCTCCTACGAGCAGTACTTC. Filled out from reference TRBV5-1 and TRBJ2-7, the complete variable domain reads KAGVTQTPRYLIKTRGQQVTLSCSPISGHRSVSWYQQTPGQGLQFLFEYFSETQRNKGNFPGRFSGRQFSNSRSEMNVSTLELGDSALYLCASSVLTTSYEQYFGPGTRLTVT.

The CDR3 DNA follows: TGTGCCAGCAGCGCCGGGACTAGCGGGGGGCAAGAGACCCAGTACTTC. Residues: CASSAGTSGGQETQYF. The chain has TRBV9 and TRBJ2-5; TRBD2 agrees at 15 bases. The germline V gene encodes CDR1 SGDLS and CDR2 YYNGEE. The trim removed 3 bases at V and 2 bases at J, leaving 2 bases unmatched. The length of the CDR3 is 16 residues.

The rearrangement uses TRBV11-2 and TRBJ2-2, with D possibly being TRBD1 (6 bases). This CDR3 has 15 amino acids. V dropped 5 bases and J dropped 4 bases, with 14 bases sitting between them. Germline lookup yields CDR1 SGHAT and CDR2 FQNNGV. For the CDR3, the DNA is TGTGCCAGCAGCCCCACGAACAGGGCCACCGGGGAGCTGTTTTTT. Residues: CASSPTNRATGELFF.

This sequence joins TRBV15 and TRBJ2-3; TRBD1 might be the D (5 bases). CDR1 is LNHNV, CDR2 YYDKDF, per germline (reference sequence). Trimming shortened V by 0 bases and J by 0 bases, and 7 bases separated the two germline ends. The CDR3 extends over 15 amino acids. Written as DNA, the CDR3 is TGTGCCACCAGCAGAGAAAGGGGCAGCACAGATACGCAGTATTTT. This translates into CATSRERGSTDTQYF. The entire variable domain, with the rest obtained from reference TRBV15 and TRBJ2-3, is as follows: DAMVIQNPRYQVTQFGKPVTLSCSQTLNHNVMYWYQQKSSQAPKLLFHYYDKDFNNEADTPDNFQSRRPNTSFCFLDIRSPGLGDTAMYLCATSRERGSTDTQYFGPGTRLTVL.

V usage is TRBV28 and J usage is TRBJ1-1; weak D call: TRBD1 (6 bases). V dropped 4 bases and J dropped 1 base, with 10 bases sitting between them. The CDR3 sequence is 14 residues long. The V gene's germline CDR1 is MDHEN and CDR2 SYDVKM. The CDR3 loop reads CASSSQGPNTEAFF. CDR3 DNA: TGTGCCAGCAGTTCTCAGGGGCCGAACACTGAAGCTTTCTTT.

This chain joins TRBV5-6 and TRBJ2-1, with a tentative D call TRBD2 (8 bases). Trimming cost V 3 bases and J 3 bases, with 19 bases left between them. Germline V gives CDR1 SGHDT, CDR2 YYEEEE. The CDR3 contains 17 residues. Written as DNA, the CDR3 is TGTGCCAGCAGCTCGGACGAGGGGGCGGGAGGCTACAATGAGCAGTTCTTC. It encodes CASSSDEGAGGYNEQFF.

The chain uses TRBV21-1 and TRBJ2-1; TRBD2, the table's D call, lacks a check against the DNA. TRBV21-1 is a pseudogene segment. The CDR3 sequence is 17 residues long. In DNA form, the CDR3 reads TGTGCCAGCAGCAAACGGCCGAGCGGGAGGGTTTACAATGAGCAGTTCTTC. Protein: CASSKRPSGRVYNEQFF.

The rearrangement joins TRBV4-1 to TRBJ2-5; D possibly uses TRBD1 or TRBD2 (5 bases each). The CDR3 covers 15 residues. The germline V and J ends were trimmed by 0 bases and 5 bases, with 13 bases remaining between them. In germline, CDR1 is MGHRA, CDR2 YSYEKL. For the CDR3, the DNA is TGCGCCAGCAGCCAAGATGAGGGGAGAGGGGAGACCCAGTACTTC. As protein: CASSQDEGRGETQYF.

The CDR3 spells CAISEPTSGAPETQYF. DNA of the CDR3: TGTGCCATCAGTGAGCCCACTAGCGGGGCCCCAGAGACCCAGTACTTC. The rearrangement uses TRBV10-3 and TRBJ2-5; 10 nucleotides align to TRBD2. The CDR3 totals 16 residues. After removal of 2 bases from V and 4 bases from J, the junction contained 7 bases not matched to a gene. The V gene's germline CDR1 is ENHRY and CDR2 SYGVKD.

The rearrangement joins TRBV12-5 to TRBJ2-1; 9 bases are shared with TRBD2. CDR3 length equals 14 residues. Germline assignment: CDR1 LGHNT and CDR2 FRNRAP. The junction had 6 bases not matched to a gene; V was cut back by 8 bases and J by 4 bases. The CDR3 protein is CASQTAGGYNEQFF. CDR3 coding DNA: TGTGCTAGTCAGACGGCGGGGGGGTACAATGAGCAGTTCTTC. The whole variable domain, filled in from reference TRBV12-5 and TRBJ2-1, reads DARVTQTPRHKVTEMGQEVTMRCQPILGHNTVFWYRQTMMQGLELLAYFRNRAPLDDSGMPKDRFSAEMPDATLATLKIQPSEPRDSAVYFCASQTAGGYNEQFFGPGTRLTVL.

The rearrangement uses TRBV6-4 and TRBJ2-3; 11 positions agree with TRBD1. The junction had 0 bases not matched to a gene; V was cut back by 0 bases and J by 4 bases. This CDR3 is 15 amino acids long. From germline, CDR1 is MRHNA and CDR2 SNTAGT. CDR3 bases: TGTGCCAGCAGTGACTCGGGACAGGGGGCAGATACGCAGTATTTT. It is translated as CASSDSGQGADTQYF.

The chain joins TRBV18 to TRBJ2-2; D is possibly TRBD2 (5 bases). Looked up from germline, CDR1 is KGHSH and CDR2 is LQKENI. The ends were cut back, 2 bases at V and 5 bases at J, with 6 bases in the middle. This CDR3 spans 13 amino acids. The CDR3 here is CASSPGGTGELFF. The CDR3, as DNA: TGTGCCAGCTCACCAGGAGGAACCGGGGAGCTGTTTTTT.

This chain links TRBV4-1 with TRBJ1-2, with a tentative D call TRBD1 (6 bases). The V end lost 1 base, the J end lost 0 bases, and 12 bases lay between the germline ends. Germline V CDR1 and CDR2: MGHRA, YSYEKL. The CDR3 loop spans 16 amino acids. Here the CDR3 DNA reads TGCGCCAGCAGCCAAGTTCCGGGGGCGGCTAACTATGGCTACACCTTC. Its translation: CASSQVPGAANYGYTF.

The J gene is TRBJ2-2, the V gene TRBV7-9; D is undetermined. The CDR3 consists of 12 residues. With 3 bases removed from V and 4 bases from J, the gap between germline ends came to 3 bases. CDR1 SEHNR and CDR2 FQNEAQ come from the germline V gene (reference sequence). CDR3: CASSLSTGELFF. The CDR3 bases are TGTGCCAGCAGCTTGTCCACCGGGGAGCTGTTTTTT.

The chain has TRBV2 and TRBJ1-4, with D perhaps matching TRBD1 (5 bases). V was shortened by 1 base and J by 8 bases, with 14 bases between the two germline ends. The CDR3 extends over 15 amino acids. Germline V gene lookup returns CDR1 SNHLY and CDR2 FYNNEI. CDR3 protein: CASSEVRGMAEKLFF. CDR3 in DNA: TGTGCCAGCAGTGAAGTTCGGGGGATGGCGGAAAAACTGTTTTTT.

The chain has TRBV9 and TRBJ2-5; 8 positions agree with TRBD2. Germline CDR1 and CDR2: SGDLS and YYNGEE. The junction had 10 bases not matched to a gene; V was cut back by 4 bases and J by 5 bases. This CDR3 has 15 residues. This CDR3 is CASSSPGGIGETQYF. The CDR3 DNA follows: TGTGCCAGCAGCTCTCCGGGGGGGATTGGGGAGACCCAGTACTTC.

The chain links TRBV7-3 to TRBJ2-1, with 7 bases lining up with TRBD2. Germline CDR1 reads SGHTA; CDR2 reads FQGTGA. The CDR3 is 16 residues long. J gave up 3 bases and V 6 bases, and 11 bases lay outside the gene matches. The CDR3, as DNA: TGTGCCAGCAGTTCCGGCGCCCCGGGGGGCTACAATGAGCAGTTCTTC. This encodes CASSSGAPGGYNEQFF.

The sample holds one count of this clone. The gene calls are TRBV6-5 and TRBJ1-2; TRBD1 agrees at 7 bases. Losses at the gene ends were 6 bases for V and 4 bases for J; bases not matched to a gene: 8. This CDR3 has 14 residues. Germline V gives CDR1 MNHEY, CDR2 SVGAGI. In DNA form, the CDR3 reads TGTGCCAGCAGGCCGGGACAGCGGAGCTATGGCTACACCTTC. It specifies CASRPGQRSYGYTF.

This clone has just one count. V usage is TRBV27 and J usage is TRBJ1-1, with 7 bases aligning to TRBD1. J gave up 4 bases and V 4 bases, and 3 bases lay outside the gene matches. CDR1 is MNHEY, CDR2 SMNVEV, per germline (reference sequence). The CDR3 totals 13 residues. The CDR3 coding sequence is TGTGCCAGCAGTTGGGCAGGGGGCACTGAAGCTTTCTTT. It yields the protein CASSWAGGTEAFF.